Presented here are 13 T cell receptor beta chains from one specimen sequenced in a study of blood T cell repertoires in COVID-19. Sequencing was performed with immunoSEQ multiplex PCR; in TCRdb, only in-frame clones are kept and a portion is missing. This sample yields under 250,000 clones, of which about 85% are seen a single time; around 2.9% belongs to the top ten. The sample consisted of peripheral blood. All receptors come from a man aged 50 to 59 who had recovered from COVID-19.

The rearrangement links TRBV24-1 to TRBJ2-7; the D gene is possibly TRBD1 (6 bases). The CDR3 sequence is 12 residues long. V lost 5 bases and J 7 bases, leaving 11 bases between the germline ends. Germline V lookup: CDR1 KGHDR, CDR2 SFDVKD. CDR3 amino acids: CATSGTDGEQYF. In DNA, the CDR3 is TGTGCCACCAGTGGGACAGACGGGGAGCAGTACTTC.

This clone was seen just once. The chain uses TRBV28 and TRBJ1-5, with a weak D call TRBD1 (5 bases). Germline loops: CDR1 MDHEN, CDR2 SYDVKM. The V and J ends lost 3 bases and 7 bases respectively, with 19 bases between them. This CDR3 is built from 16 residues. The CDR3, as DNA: TGTGCCAGCAGTTTCGTGGGGGGGGGAATAGGCCAGCCCCAGCATTTT. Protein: CASSFVGGGIGQPQHF. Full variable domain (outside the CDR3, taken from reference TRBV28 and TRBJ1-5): DVKVTQSSRYLVKRTGEKVFLECVQDMDHENMFWYRQDPGLGLRLIYFSYDVKMKEKGDIPEGYSVSREKKERFSLILESASTNQTSMYLCASSFVGGGIGQPQHFGDGTRLSIL.

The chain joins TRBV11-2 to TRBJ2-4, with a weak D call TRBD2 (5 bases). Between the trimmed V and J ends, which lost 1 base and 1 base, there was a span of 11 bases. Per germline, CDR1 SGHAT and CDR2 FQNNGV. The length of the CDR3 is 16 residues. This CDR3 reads CASSLGARAAKNIQYF. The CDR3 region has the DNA TGTGCCAGCAGCTTAGGTGCGAGGGCCGCCAAAAACATTCAGTACTTC.

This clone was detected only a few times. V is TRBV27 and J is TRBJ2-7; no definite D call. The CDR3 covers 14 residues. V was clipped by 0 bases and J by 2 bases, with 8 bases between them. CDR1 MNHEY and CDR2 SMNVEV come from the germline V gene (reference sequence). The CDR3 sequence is CASSLSQETYEQYF. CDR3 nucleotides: TGTGCCAGCAGTTTATCGCAGGAAACCTACGAGCAGTACTTC.

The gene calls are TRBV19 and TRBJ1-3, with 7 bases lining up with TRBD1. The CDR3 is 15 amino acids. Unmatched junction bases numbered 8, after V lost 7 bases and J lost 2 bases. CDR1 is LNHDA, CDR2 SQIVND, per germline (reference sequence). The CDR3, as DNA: TGTGCCAGTATGGGGTACAGGGGCGCTGGAAACACCATATATTTT. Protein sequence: CASMGYRGAGNTIYF.

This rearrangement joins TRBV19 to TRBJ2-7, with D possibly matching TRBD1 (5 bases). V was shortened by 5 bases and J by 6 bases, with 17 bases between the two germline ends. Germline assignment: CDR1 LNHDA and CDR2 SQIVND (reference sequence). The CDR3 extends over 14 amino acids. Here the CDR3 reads CASSFGQGRGEQYF. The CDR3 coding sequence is TGTGCCAGTAGTTTCGGTCAGGGAAGGGGCGAGCAGTACTTC.

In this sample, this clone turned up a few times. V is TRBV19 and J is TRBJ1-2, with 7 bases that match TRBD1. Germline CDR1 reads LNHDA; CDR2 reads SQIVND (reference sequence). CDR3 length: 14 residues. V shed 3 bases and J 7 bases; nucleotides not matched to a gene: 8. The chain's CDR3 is CASSITGAQGGYTF. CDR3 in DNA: TGTGCCAGTAGTATTACAGGGGCGCAGGGTGGCTACACCTTC.

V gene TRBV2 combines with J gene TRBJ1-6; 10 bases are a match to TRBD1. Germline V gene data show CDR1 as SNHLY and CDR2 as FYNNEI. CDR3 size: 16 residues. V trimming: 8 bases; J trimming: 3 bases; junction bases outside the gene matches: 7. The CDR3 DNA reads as TGTGCCAGCGAAACCGGGACAGGGGTCTATAATTCACCCCTCCACTTT. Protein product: CASETGTGVYNSPLHF.

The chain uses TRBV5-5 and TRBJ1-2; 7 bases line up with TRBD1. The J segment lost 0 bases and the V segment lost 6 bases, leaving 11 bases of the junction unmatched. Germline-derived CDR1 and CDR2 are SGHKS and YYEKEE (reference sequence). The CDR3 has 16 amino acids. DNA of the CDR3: TGTGCCAGCACCAAAGCCCCGGGACAGTCTAACTATGGCTACACCTTC. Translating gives CASTKAPGQSNYGYTF.

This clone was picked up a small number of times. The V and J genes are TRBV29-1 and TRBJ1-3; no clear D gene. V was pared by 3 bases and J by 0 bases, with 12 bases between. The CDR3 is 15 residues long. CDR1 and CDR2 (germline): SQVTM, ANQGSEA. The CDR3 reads CSVEAGRYSGNTIYF. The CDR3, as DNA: TGCAGCGTTGAGGCGGGGAGATACTCTGGAAACACCATATATTTT. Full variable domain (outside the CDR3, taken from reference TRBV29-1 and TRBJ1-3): SAVISQKPSRDICQRGTSLTIQCQVDSQVTMMFWYRQQPGQSLTLIATANQGSEATYESGFVIDKFPISRPNLTFSTLTVSNMSPEDSSIYLCSVEAGRYSGNTIYFGEGSWLTVV.

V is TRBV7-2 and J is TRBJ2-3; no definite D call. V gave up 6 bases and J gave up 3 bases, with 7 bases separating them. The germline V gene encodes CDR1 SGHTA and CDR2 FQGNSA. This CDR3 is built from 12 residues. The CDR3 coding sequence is TGTGCCAGCAGATGGCAAACAGATACGCAGTATTTT. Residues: CASRWQTDTQYF.

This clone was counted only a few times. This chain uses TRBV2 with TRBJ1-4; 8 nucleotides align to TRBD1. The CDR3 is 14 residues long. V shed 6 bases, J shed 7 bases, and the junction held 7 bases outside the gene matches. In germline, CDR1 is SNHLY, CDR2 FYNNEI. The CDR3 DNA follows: TGTGCCAGCAGCACAGGGGGGAAGGGTGAAAAACTGTTTTTT. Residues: CASSTGGKGEKLFF.

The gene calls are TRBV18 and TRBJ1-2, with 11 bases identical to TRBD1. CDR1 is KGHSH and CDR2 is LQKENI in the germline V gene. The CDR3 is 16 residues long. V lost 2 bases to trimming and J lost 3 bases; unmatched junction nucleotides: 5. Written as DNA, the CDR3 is TGTGCCAGCTCACCAATCGGACAGGGGGCTCACTATGGCTACACCTTC. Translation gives CASSPIGQGAHYGYTF. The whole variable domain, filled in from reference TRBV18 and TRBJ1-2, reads NAGVMQNPRHLVRRRGQEARLRCSPMKGHSHVYWYRQLPEEGLKFMVYLQKENIIDESGMPKERFSAEFPKEGPSILRIQQVVRGDSAAYFCASSPIGQGAHYGYTFGSGTRLTVV.